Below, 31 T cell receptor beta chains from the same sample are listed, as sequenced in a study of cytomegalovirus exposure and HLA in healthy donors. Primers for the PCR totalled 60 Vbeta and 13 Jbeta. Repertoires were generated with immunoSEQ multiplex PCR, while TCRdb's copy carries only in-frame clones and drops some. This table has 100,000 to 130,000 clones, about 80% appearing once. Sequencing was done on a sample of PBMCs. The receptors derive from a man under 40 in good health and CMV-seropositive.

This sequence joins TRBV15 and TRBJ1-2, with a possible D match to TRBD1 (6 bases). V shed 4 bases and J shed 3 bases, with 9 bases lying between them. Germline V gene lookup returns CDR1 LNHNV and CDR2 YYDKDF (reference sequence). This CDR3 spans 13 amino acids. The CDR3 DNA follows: TGTGCCACCAGCAAACAGGGCGACTATGGCTACACCTTC. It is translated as CATSKQGDYGYTF.

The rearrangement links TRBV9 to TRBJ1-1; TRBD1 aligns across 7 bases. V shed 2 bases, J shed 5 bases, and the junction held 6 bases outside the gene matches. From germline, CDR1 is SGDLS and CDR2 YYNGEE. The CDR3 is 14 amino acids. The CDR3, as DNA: TGTGCCAGCAGCGTTGACAGGGAGTGGACTGAAGCTTTCTTT. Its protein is CASSVDREWTEAFF.

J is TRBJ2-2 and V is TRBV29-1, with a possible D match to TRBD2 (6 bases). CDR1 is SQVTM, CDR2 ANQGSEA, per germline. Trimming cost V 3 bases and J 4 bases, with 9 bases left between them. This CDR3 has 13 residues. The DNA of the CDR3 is TGCAGCGTTGAGCGGGGAACCACCGGGGAGCTGTTTTTT. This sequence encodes CSVERGTTGELFF.

CDR3 nucleotide sequence: TGTGCCAGCATCTCCCAACAGGGGCGTAAGAACGAGCAGTACTTC. Amino acid sequence: CASISQQGRKNEQYF. The rearrangement links TRBV21-1 to TRBJ2-7; the table's D gene call, TRBD1, was not cross checked with the DNA. TRBV21-1 corresponds to a pseudogene. This CDR3 spans 15 amino acids.

The CDR3 DNA follows: TGCGCCAGCAGCTTACCTAGCGGGGGGAATTACGAGCAGTACTTC. It codes for CASSLPSGGNYEQYF. The V and J genes are TRBV5-1 and TRBJ2-7, with TRBD2 matching over 11 bases. Germline CDR1 is SGHRS and CDR2 is YFSETQ. The CDR3 runs to 15 residues. V was pared by 2 bases and J by 4 bases, with 5 bases of the junction left unmatched.

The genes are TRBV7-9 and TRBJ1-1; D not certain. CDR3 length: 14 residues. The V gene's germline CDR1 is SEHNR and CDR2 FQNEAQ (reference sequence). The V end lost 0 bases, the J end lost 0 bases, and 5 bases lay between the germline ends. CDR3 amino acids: CASSLAAVNTEAFF. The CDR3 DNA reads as TGTGCCAGCAGCTTAGCAGCCGTGAACACTGAAGCTTTCTTT.

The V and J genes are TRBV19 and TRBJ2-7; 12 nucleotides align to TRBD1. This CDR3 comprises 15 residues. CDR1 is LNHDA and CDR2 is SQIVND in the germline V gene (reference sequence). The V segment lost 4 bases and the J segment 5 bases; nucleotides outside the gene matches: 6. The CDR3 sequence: CASSTGTGGLNEQYF. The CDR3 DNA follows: TGTGCCAGTAGTACCGGGACAGGGGGCTTAAACGAGCAGTACTTC.

CDR3 in amino acids: CASSLEGGRDEQFF. The CDR3 nucleotides are TGTGCCAGCAGCTTAGAAGGGGGGAGGGATGAGCAGTTCTTC. The V and J genes are TRBV11-2 and TRBJ2-1, with a possible D match to TRBD2 (7 bases). Germline loops: CDR1 SGHAT, CDR2 FQNNGV. Trimming removed 0 bases from V and 8 bases from J, with 11 bases in between. This CDR3 spans 14 amino acids. The full variable domain, rest sourced from reference TRBV11-2 and TRBJ2-1, is EAGVAQSPRYKIIEKRQSVAFWCNPISGHATLYWYQQILGQGPKLLIQFQNNGVVDDSQLPKDRFSAERLKGVDSTLKIQPAKLEDSAVYLCASSLEGGRDEQFFGPGTRLTVL.

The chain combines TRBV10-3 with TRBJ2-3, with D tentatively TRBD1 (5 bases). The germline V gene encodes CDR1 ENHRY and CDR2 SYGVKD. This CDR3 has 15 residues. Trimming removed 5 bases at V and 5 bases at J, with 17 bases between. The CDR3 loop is CAISRKSATEDTQYF. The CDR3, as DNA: TGTGCCATCAGTAGGAAGAGCGCGACAGAAGATACGCAGTATTTT.

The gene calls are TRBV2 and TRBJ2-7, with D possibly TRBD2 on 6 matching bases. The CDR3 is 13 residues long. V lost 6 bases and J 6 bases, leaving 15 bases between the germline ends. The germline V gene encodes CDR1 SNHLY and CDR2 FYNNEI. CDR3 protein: CASSRGLIGEQYF. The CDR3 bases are TGTGCCAGCAGCCGGGGACTCATAGGCGAGCAGTACTTC.

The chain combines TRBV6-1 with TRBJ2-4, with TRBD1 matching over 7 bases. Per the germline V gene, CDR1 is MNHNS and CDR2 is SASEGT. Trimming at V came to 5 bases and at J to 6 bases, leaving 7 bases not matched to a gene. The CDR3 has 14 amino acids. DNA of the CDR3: TGTGCCAGCAGTTTCGACAGGGCCGGAAACATTCAGTACTTC. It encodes CASSFDRAGNIQYF.

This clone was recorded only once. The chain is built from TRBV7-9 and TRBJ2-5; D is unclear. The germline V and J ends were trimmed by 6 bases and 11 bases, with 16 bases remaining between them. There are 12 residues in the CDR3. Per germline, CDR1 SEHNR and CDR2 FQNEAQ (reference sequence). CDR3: CASRDTRLEQYF. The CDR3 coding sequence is TGTGCCAGCAGAGATACTCGGCTGGAGCAGTACTTC. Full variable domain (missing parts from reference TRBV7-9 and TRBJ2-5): DTGVSQNPRHKITKRGQNVTFRCDPISEHNRLYWYRQTLGQGPEFLTYFQNEAQLEKSRLLSDRFSAERPKGSFSTLEIQRTEQGDSAMYLCASRDTRLEQYFGPGTRLLVL.

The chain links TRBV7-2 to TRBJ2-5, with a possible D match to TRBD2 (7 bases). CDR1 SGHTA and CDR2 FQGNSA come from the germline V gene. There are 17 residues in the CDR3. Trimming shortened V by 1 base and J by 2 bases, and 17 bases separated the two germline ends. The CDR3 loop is CASSLDWGGLYQETQYF. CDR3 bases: TGTGCCAGCAGCTTAGATTGGGGGGGCCTCTATCAAGAGACCCAGTACTTC.

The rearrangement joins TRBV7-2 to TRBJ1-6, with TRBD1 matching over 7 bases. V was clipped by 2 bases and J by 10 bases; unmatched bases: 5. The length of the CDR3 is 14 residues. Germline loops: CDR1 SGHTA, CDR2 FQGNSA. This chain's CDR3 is CASSLKGAGSPLHF. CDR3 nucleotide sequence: TGTGCCAGCAGCTTAAAGGGGGCTGGATCACCCCTCCACTTT.

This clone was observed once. The CDR3 spells CASRQGGYNEQFF. In DNA, the CDR3 is TGCGCCAGCAGGCAGGGCGGTTACAATGAGCAGTTCTTC. The chain is built from TRBV5-1 and TRBJ2-1; the D gene is possibly TRBD1 (5 bases). The germline V gene encodes CDR1 SGHRS and CDR2 YFSETQ. The CDR3 length is 13 residues. The germline V and J ends were trimmed by 5 bases and 4 bases, with 10 bases remaining between them.

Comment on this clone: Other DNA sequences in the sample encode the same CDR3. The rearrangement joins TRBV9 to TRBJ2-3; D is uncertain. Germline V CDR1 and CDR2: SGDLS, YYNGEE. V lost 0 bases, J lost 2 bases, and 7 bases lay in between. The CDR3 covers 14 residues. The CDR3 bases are TGTGCCAGCAGCGTAGCTACTGACACAGATACGCAGTATTTT. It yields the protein CASSVATDTDTQYF.

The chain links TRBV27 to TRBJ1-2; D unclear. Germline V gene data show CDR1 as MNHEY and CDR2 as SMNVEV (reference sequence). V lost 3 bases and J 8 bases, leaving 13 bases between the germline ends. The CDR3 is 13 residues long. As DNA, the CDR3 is TGTGCCAGCAGTTTGGGAGGTCCCCTGGGCTACACCTTC. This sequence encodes CASSLGGPLGYTF.

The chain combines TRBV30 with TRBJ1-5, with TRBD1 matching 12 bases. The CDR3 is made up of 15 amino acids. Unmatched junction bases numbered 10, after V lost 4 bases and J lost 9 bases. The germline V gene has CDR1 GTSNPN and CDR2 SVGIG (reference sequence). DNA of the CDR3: TGTGCCTGGACCTCCGGGACAGGGGGCGGGGGGCCCCAGCATTTT. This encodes CAWTSGTGGGGPQHF.

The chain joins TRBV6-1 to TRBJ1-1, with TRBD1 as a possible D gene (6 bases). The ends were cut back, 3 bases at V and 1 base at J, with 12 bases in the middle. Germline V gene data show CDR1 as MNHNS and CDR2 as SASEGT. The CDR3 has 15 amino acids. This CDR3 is CASSDMGQTNTEAFF. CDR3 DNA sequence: TGTGCCAGCAGTGATATGGGACAAACGAACACTGAAGCTTTCTTT.

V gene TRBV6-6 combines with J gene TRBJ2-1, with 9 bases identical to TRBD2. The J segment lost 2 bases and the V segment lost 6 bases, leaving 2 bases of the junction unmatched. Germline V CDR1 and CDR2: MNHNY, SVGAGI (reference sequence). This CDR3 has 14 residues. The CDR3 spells CASRLAGTYNEQFF. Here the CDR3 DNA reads TGTGCCAGCAGGCTAGCGGGGACCTACAATGAGCAGTTCTTC.

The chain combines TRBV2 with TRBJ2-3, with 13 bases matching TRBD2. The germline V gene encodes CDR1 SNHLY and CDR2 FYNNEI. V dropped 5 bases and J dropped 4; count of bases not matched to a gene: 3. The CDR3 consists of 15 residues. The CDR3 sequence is CASSPGLAGPDTQYF. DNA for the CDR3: TGTGCCAGCAGTCCGGGACTAGCGGGGCCAGATACGCAGTATTTT.

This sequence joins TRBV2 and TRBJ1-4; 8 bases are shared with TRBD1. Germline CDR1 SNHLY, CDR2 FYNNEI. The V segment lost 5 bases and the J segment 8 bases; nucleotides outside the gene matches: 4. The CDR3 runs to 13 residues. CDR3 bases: TGTGCCAGCAGTTCCAACAGGGGGGAAAAACTGTTTTTT. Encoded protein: CASSSNRGEKLFF.

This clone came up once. The CDR3 sequence is CASNSLGYGYTF. CDR3 nucleotides: TGTGCCAGCAACAGCCTGGGCTATGGCTACACCTTC. This chain links TRBV9 with TRBJ1-2; D is uncertain. This CDR3 is built from 12 residues. Germline lookup yields CDR1 SGDLS and CDR2 YYNGEE. The V end lost 6 bases, the J end lost 4 bases, and 10 bases lay between the germline ends.

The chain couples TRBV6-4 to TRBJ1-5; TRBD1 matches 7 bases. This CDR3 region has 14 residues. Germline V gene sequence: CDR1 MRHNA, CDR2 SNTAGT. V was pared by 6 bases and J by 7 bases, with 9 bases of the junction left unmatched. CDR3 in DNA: TGTGCCAGCAGACCCGACAGGGCAGGGCAGCCCCAGCATTTT. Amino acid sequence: CASRPDRAGQPQHF.

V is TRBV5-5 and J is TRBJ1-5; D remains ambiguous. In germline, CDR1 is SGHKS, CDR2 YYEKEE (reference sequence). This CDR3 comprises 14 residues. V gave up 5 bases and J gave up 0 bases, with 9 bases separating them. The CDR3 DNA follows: TGTGCCAGCAGGCACAGTTATAGCAATCAGCCCCAGCATTTT. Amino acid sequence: CASRHSYSNQPQHF.

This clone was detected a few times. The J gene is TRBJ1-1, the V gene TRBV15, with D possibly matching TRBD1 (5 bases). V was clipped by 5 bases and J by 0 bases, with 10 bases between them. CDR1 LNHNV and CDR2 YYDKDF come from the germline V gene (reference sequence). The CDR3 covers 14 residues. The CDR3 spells CATSARQLNTEAFF. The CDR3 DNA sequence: TGTGCCACCAGCGCCCGACAGCTGAACACTGAAGCTTTCTTT.

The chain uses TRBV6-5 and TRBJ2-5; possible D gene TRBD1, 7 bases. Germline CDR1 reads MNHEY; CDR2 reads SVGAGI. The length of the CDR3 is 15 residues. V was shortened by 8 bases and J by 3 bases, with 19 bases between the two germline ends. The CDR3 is CASFARTGGEETQYF. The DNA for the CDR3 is TGTGCCAGCTTTGCCCGGACAGGAGGGGAAGAGACCCAGTACTTC.

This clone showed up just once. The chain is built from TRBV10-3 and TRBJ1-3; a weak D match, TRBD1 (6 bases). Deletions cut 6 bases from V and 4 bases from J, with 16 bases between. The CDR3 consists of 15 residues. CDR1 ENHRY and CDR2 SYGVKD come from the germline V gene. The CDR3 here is CAISPSGGRGNTIYF. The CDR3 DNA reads TGTGCCATCAGCCCGTCGGGGGGCCGGGGAAACACCATATATTTT.

The CDR3 sequence: CASSLLTDTGELFF. The CDR3 coding sequence is TGTGCCAGCAGCTTACTTACAGACACCGGGGAGCTGTTTTTT. This chain uses TRBV11-3 with TRBJ2-2; D gene ambiguous. The V gene's germline CDR1 is SGHNT and CDR2 YENEEA. The V gene lost 2 bases and the J gene lost 3 bases, with 7 bases spanning the gap. The CDR3 is 14 amino acids.

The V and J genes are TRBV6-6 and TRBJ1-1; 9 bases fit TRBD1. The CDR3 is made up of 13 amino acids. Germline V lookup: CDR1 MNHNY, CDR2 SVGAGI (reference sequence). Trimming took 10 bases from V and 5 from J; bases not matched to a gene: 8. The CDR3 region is CATKRDRVTEAFF. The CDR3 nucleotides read TGTGCCACGAAGAGGGACAGGGTGACTGAAGCTTTCTTT.

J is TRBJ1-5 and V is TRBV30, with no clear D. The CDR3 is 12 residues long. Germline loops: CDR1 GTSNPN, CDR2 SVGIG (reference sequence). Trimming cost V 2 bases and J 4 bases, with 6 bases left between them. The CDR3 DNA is TGTGCCTGGAGTCCCCTTAATCAGCCCCAGCATTTT. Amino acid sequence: CAWSPLNQPQHF.